This T cell receptor beta chain was obtained from a study of cytotoxic CD8 clonotypes in ibrutinib-treated CLL. In the study overall: Within the patient group, 11 were relapsed/refractory and fewer than 16 treatment-naive, and some 18 were IGHV unmutated.

Profiling relied on immunoSEQ multiplex PCR, and the TCRdb table lists in-frame clones only, not all of them. The table lists approximately 200,000 clones, 72% of them singletons. Per the germline V gene, CDR1 is MNHEY and CDR2 is SMNVEV (reference sequence). The length of the CDR3 is 14 residues. V was cut by 6 bases and J by 4 bases, with 15 bases left in between. Note on this clone: What it binds is not known.

Notes on the study in general: Under therapy, public clonotypes either contracted or stayed stable, and they were uncommon. Researchers report that baseline clonality outpaced age-matched healthy donors and tracked circulating CD8+ T-cell counts.

The chain couples TRBV27 to TRBJ1-2, with D perhaps matching TRBD1 (6 bases). The sample here was PBMCs, taken after 24 months of ibrutinib treatment. The clonotype comes from a human donor with chronic lymphocytic leukemia. The CDR3 is CASRQGSPFYGYTF. CDR3 coding DNA: TGTGCCAGCAGACAGGGATCCCCATTCTATGGCTACACCTTC.